The source of this T cell receptor (beta chain) is a study of T-cell memory formation after mild COVID-19. Study at large: The TCR clusters were mostly specific to one donor. Overall study results and limits: Mainly CM and EM harbored the contracting CD4+ clones; mainly EMRA harbored the CD8+ ones. What remained unconfirmed was the SARS-CoV-2 specificity of second-wave clones peaking on day 37. Cross-reactive memory seemingly joined, as some responding clones were found in pre-infection memory.

TCRdb processed the 5' RACE reads anew with MiXCR; each CDR3 protein has one entry. The repertoire has under 300,000 distinct CDR3 sequences, 8.5% to 9.5% of them found once; the top ten carry 20% to 25%. Turning to this clonotype: The antigen remains undetermined.

The material sequenced was PBMCs or a T cell subset sorted from them (not recorded which). The source is a man aged 18 to 30 who had mild COVID-19 (a few samples of this study predate the infection). Cell type and time point are not known.

The CDR3 nucleotides are TGCGCCAGCAGCGAACAGGGGGTGTATGAAGCTTTCTTT. Translation: CASSEQGVYEAFF. This chain joins TRBV5-1 and TRBJ1-1; 8 positions match TRBD1. The CDR3 runs 13 residues. V lost 4 bases to trimming and J lost 7 bases; unmatched junction nucleotides: 6. CDR1 and CDR2 (germline): SGHRS, YFSETQ.